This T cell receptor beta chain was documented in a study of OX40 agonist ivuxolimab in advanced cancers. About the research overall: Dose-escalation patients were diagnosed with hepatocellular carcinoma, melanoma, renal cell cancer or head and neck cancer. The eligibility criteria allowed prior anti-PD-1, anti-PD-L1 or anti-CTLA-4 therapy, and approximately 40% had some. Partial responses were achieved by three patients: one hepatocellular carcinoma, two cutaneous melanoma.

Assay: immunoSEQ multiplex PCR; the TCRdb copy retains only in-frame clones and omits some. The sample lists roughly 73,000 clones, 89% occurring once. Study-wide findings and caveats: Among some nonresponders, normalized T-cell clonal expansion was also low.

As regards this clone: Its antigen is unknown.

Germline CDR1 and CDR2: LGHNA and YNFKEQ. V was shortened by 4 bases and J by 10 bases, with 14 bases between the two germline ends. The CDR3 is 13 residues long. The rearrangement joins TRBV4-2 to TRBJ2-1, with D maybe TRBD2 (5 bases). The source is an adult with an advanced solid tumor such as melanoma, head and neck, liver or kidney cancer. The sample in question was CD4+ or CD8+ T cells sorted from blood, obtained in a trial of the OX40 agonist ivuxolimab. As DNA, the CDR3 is TGTGCCAGCAGCCGGTCGGGGATGAGGGAGCAGTTCTTC. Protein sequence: CASSRSGMREQFF.